This T cell receptor beta chain derives from a study of blood T cell repertoires in COVID-19. Study information: Researchers got acute and convalescent COVID-19 samples from the United States, Italy and Spain.

The V gene lost 0 bases and the J gene lost 11 bases, with 19 bases spanning the gap. The germline V gene has CDR1 LNHNV and CDR2 YYDKDF (reference sequence). This CDR3 is 16 amino acids long. Original processing methods: Reference gene primers were amplified, and this amplification served to estimate nucleated cell counts. Generated by immunoSEQ multiplex PCR, the TCRdb table keeps only in-frame clones and is missing some. That table is the source of V, J and clone size, and D and trimming were worked out from the DNA. The table lists about 300,000 clones, around 86% of them singletons. The receptor comes from a woman in her 40s who had recovered from COVID-19. The rearrangement uses TRBV15 and TRBJ1-4, with a possible D match to TRBD1 (6 bases). The specimen was PBMCs or T cells enriched from blood (not recorded which). CDR3 amino acids: CATSRDLGGGEGKLFF. CDR3 nucleotides: TGTGCCACCAGCAGAGATCTGGGGGGGGGCGAAGGCAAACTGTTTTTT. The full variable domain, completed using reference TRBV15 and TRBJ1-4, is DAMVIQNPRYQVTQFGKPVTLSCSQTLNHNVMYWYQQKSSQAPKLLFHYYDKDFNNEADTPDNFQSRRPNTSFCFLDIRSPGLGDTAMYLCATSRDLGGGEGKLFFGSGTQLSVL.